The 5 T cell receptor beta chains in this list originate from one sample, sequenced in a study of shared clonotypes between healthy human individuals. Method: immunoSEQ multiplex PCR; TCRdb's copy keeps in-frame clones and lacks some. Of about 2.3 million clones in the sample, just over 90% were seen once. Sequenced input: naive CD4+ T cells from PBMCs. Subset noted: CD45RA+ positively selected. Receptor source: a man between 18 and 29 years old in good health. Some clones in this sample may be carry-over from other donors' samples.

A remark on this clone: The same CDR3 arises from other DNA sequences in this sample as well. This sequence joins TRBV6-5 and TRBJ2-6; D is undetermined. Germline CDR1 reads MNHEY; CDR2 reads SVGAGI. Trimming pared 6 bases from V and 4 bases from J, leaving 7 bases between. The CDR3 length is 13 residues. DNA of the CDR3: TGTGCCAGCAGGCGGTCAGGGGCCAACGTCCTGACTTTC. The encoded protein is CASRRSGANVLTF.

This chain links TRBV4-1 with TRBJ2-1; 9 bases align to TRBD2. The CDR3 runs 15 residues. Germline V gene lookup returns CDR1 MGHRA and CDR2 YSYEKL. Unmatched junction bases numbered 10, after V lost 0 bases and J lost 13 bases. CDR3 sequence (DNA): TGCGCCAGCAGCCAAGAAATAGCGGGAGTTCGGAGACAGTTCTTC. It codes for CASSQEIAGVRRQFF.

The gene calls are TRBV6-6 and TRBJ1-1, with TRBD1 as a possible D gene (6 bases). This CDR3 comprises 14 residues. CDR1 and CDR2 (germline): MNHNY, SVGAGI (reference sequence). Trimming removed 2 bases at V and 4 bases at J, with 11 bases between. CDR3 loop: CASSYGGRSTEAFF. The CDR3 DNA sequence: TGTGCCAGCAGTTACGGGGGCAGGAGCACTGAAGCTTTCTTT.

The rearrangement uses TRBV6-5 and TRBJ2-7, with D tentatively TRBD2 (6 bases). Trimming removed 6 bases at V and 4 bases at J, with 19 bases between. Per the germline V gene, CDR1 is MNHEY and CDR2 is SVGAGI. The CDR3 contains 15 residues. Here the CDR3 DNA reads TGTGCCAGCAGCCGATCCGGGACTTTTCTATACGAGCAGTACTTC. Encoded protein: CASSRSGTFLYEQYF.

CDR3 protein: CASPRSNGGFF. The CDR3 nucleotides are TGTGCCAGCCCCCGGTCCAACGGGGGGTTCTTC. The V gene is TRBV18, the J gene TRBJ2-1; D perhaps matches TRBD2 (6 bases). The CDR3 consists of 11 residues. The V gene's germline CDR1 is KGHSH and CDR2 LQKENI. The V end lost 8 bases, the J end lost 15 bases, and 17 bases lay between the germline ends.